Shown below are 18 T cell receptor beta chains from a single sample sequenced in a study of OX40 agonist ivuxolimab in advanced cancers. The method was immunoSEQ multiplex PCR; TCRdb's version includes in-frame clones alone and lacks a portion of them. This table has over 30,000 clones, approximately 82% appearing once. Sequences were derived from CD4+ or CD8+ T cells sorted from blood, sampled in a trial of the OX40 agonist ivuxolimab. The receptors here all came from an adult with an advanced solid tumor such as melanoma, head and neck, liver or kidney cancer.

V usage is TRBV13 and J usage is TRBJ1-1; D not certain. V was cut by 0 bases and J by 2 bases, with 10 bases left in between. The CDR3 has 15 amino acids. The germline CDR1 and CDR2 sequences are PRHDT and FYEKMQ (reference sequence). Here the CDR3 reads CASSLGRRVNTEAFF. The CDR3 DNA reads TGTGCCAGCAGCTTAGGTCGACGGGTTAACACTGAAGCTTTCTTT.

This chain connects TRBV11-2 to TRBJ2-5, with TRBD2 identical over 10 bases. In germline, CDR1 is SGHAT, CDR2 FQNNGV. The CDR3 consists of 13 residues. V was clipped by 5 bases and J by 4 bases; unmatched bases: 1. The CDR3 protein is CASSASGRETQYF. In DNA, the CDR3 is TGTGCCAGCAGCGCTAGCGGGAGAGAGACCCAGTACTTC.

This rearrangement joins TRBV30 to TRBJ2-3; D not resolved. From germline, CDR1 is GTSNPN and CDR2 SVGIG (reference sequence). This CDR3 is built from 11 residues. V gave up 3 bases and J gave up 2 bases, with 3 bases separating them. The DNA for the CDR3 is TGTGCCTGGAGCTCCACAGATACGCAGTATTTT. Translation: CAWSSTDTQYF.

The chain is built from TRBV10-1 and TRBJ2-5; D is undetermined. This CDR3 comprises 13 residues. V lost 5 bases and J lost 4, with 11 bases in between. CDR1 is WNHNN and CDR2 is SYGVQD in the germline V gene (reference sequence). Here the CDR3 DNA reads TGCGCCAGCAGTTCCATCCGTGGAGAGACCCAGTACTTC. This codes for CASSSIRGETQYF.

V gene TRBV5-8 combines with J gene TRBJ2-1; tentatively, D is TRBD1 (6 bases). V lost 2 bases and J 4 bases, leaving 10 bases between the germline ends. Germline CDR1 is SGHTS and CDR2 is YDEGEE. This CDR3 is built from 14 residues. CDR3 sequence reads: CASSLTGTYNEQFF. The CDR3 DNA follows: TGTGCCAGCAGCTTAACAGGGACGTACAATGAGCAGTTCTTC.

The chain employs TRBV5-6 and TRBJ1-1, with D tentatively TRBD1 (6 bases). This CDR3 is 15 amino acids long. Germline V gene sequence: CDR1 SGHDT, CDR2 YYEEEE. With 0 bases removed from V and 5 bases from J, the gap between germline ends came to 14 bases. The CDR3 here is CASSLDRVRLTEAFF. The DNA for the CDR3 is TGTGCCAGCAGCTTGGACAGGGTGAGGTTGACTGAAGCTTTCTTT.

The rearrangement links TRBV10-1 to TRBJ2-5; 11 bases agree with TRBD1. V was pared by 4 bases and J by 5 bases, with 9 bases of the junction left unmatched. CDR1 and CDR2 (germline): WNHNN, SYGVQD (reference sequence). The CDR3 sequence is 16 residues long. The CDR3 protein is CASSAGGTGGGETQYF. In nucleotides, the CDR3 is TGCGCCAGCAGTGCCGGGGGGACAGGGGGAGGCGAGACCCAGTACTTC.

The gene calls are TRBV14 and TRBJ1-1; maybe TRBD1 (5 bases). In germline, CDR1 is SGHDN, CDR2 FVKESK. The CDR3 sequence is 13 residues long. Trimming pared 5 bases from V and 1 base from J, leaving 8 bases between. CDR3: CASSWTTNTEAFF. In DNA, the CDR3 is TGTGCCAGCAGCTGGACAACGAACACTGAAGCTTTCTTT.

The rearrangement uses TRBV7-9 and TRBJ1-5; unclear D gene. Germline CDR1 is SEHNR and CDR2 is FQNEAQ (reference sequence). The CDR3 has 15 amino acids. The V end lost 4 bases, the J end lost 1 base, and 11 bases lay between the germline ends. CDR3 nucleotides: TGTGCCAGCAGCTCCCTTAGTTTGAGCAATCAGCCCCAGCATTTT. Its protein product is CASSSLSLSNQPQHF.

The genes are TRBV2 and TRBJ2-5; 8 bases map to TRBD1. V shed 3 bases, J shed 4 bases, and the junction held 7 bases outside the gene matches. Germline CDR1 is SNHLY and CDR2 is FYNNEI. The CDR3 is made up of 15 amino acids. This CDR3 reads CASSDRGLGRETQYF. The DNA of the CDR3 is TGTGCCAGCAGTGACAGGGGGCTTGGGAGAGAGACCCAGTACTTC.

Turning to this clone: The sample holds other DNA sequences that translate to the same CDR3. The chain employs TRBV29-1 and TRBJ2-5; either TRBD1 or TRBD2 may fit D (5 bases each). CDR3 size: 15 residues. Looked up from germline, CDR1 is SQVTM and CDR2 is ANQGSEA. V lost 0 bases and J lost 9, with 20 bases in between. Written as DNA, the CDR3 is TGCAGCGTTGAAGATTTGGGCAGAGGGGTGGGCGCCCAGTACTTC. This sequence encodes CSVEDLGRGVGAQYF.

For the CDR3, the DNA is TGTGCCAGCAGCTTAACCCGGGGGATCGGGACTGAAGCTTTCTTT. Amino acids: CASSLTRGIGTEAFF. The chain combines TRBV7-2 with TRBJ1-1, with a weak D call TRBD1 (5 bases). Germline CDR1 and CDR2: SGHTA and FQGNSA. V was trimmed by 2 bases and J by 5 bases, leaving 15 bases between them. This CDR3 has 15 amino acids.

The rearrangement uses TRBV10-3 and TRBJ2-7, with 11 bases aligning to TRBD2. In germline, CDR1 is ENHRY, CDR2 SYGVKD. The CDR3 length is 15 residues. V shed 5 bases and J 2 bases; nucleotides not matched to a gene: 5. The chain's CDR3 is CAISRGTSGTYEQYF. CDR3 DNA sequence: TGTGCCATCAGTAGGGGGACTAGCGGAACCTACGAGCAGTACTTC.

The chain's CDR3 is CASSVGGPNGYTF. The CDR3 DNA follows: TGTGCCAGCAGCGTCGGGGGGCCCAATGGCTACACCTTC. V and J are TRBV7-9 and TRBJ1-2; perhaps TRBD1 as D (6 bases). The CDR3 is 13 residues long. V shed 5 bases and J shed 6 bases, with 13 bases lying between them. Germline loops: CDR1 SEHNR, CDR2 FQNEAQ (reference sequence).

In its sample, this clone is medium-sized. The rearrangement joins TRBV11-2 to TRBJ2-7; 7 nucleotides align to TRBD2. This CDR3 is 15 amino acids long. Trimming cost V 3 bases and J 3 bases; bases outside gene matches: 8. CDR1 SGHAT and CDR2 FQNNGV come from the germline V gene. CDR3 loop: CASSLGSLAVYEQYF. DNA for the CDR3: TGTGCCAGCAGCTTGGGTTCCCTAGCGGTCTACGAGCAGTACTTC.

The rearrangement links TRBV29-1 to TRBJ2-2; the D is unclear. CDR1 and CDR2 (germline): SQVTM, ANQGSEA. The CDR3 loop spans 12 amino acids. Trimming left V 7 bases short and J 1 base short, with 7 bases between. In nucleotides, the CDR3 is TGCAGCGCTCGTCTGAACACCGGGGAGCTGTTTTTT. It yields the protein CSARLNTGELFF.

V usage is TRBV7-2 and J usage is TRBJ2-7; TRBD1 might be the D (6 bases). The CDR3 totals 15 residues. Looked up from germline, CDR1 is SGHTA and CDR2 is FQGNSA. V shed 1 base and J shed 3 bases, with 13 bases lying between them. As DNA, the CDR3 is TGTGCCAGCAGCTTAGACAGGACAGTGGTCTACGAGCAGTACTTC. This gives the protein CASSLDRTVVYEQYF.

The chain combines TRBV4-3 with TRBJ2-6; D could derive from TRBD1 or TRBD2 (5 bases each). Trimming took off 0 bases at V and 0 bases at J, with 9 bases between the two ends. CDR1 and CDR2 (germline): LGHNA, YSLEER. The CDR3 is 17 amino acids. CDR3 in DNA: TGCGCCAGCAGCCAAGACAGGGAGCCCTCTGGGGCCAACGTCCTGACTTTC. The encoded protein is CASSQDREPSGANVLTF.